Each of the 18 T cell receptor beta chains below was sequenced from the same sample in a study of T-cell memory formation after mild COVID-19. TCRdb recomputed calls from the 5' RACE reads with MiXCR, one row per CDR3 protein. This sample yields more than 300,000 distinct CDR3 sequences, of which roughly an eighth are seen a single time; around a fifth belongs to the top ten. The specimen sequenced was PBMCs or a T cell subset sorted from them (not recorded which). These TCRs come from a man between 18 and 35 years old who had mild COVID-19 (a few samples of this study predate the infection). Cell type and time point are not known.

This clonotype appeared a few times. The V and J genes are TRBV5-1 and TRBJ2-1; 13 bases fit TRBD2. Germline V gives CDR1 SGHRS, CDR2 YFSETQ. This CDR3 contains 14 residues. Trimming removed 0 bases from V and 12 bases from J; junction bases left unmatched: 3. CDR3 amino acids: CASSLGLAGGGQFF. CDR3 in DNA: TGCGCCAGCAGCTTGGGACTAGCGGGGGGTGGGCAGTTCTTC.

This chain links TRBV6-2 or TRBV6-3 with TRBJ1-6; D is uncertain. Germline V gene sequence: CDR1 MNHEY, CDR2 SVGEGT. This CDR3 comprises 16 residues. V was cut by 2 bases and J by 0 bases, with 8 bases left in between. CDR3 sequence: CASSYLVSSYNSPLHF. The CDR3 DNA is TGTGCCAGCAGTTACCTTGTGAGCTCCTATAATTCACCCCTCCACTTT.

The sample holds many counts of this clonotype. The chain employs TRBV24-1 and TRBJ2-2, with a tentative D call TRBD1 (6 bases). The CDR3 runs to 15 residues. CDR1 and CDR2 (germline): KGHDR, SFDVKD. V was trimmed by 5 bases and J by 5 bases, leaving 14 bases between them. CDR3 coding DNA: TGTGCCACCAGTGGTGTCCGGGACACAACCGGGGAGCTGTTTTTT. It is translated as CATSGVRDTTGELFF.

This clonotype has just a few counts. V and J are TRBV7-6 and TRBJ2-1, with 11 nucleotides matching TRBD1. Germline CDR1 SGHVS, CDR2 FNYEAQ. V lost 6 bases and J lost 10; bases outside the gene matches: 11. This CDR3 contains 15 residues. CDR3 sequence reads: CASSPPPGQGVEQFF. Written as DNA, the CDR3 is TGTGCCAGCAGTCCTCCGCCGGGACAGGGGGTCGAGCAGTTCTTC. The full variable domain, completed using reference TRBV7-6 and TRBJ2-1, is GAGVSQSPRYKVTKRGQDVALRCDPISGHVSLYWYRQALGQGPEFLTYFNYEAQQDKSGLPNDRFSAERPEGSISTLTIQRTEQRDSAMYRCASSPPPGQGVEQFFGPGTRLTVL.

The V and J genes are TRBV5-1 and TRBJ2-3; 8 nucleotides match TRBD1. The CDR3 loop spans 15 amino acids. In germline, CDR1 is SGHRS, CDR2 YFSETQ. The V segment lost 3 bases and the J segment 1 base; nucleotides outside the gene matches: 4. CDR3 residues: CASSYYRGGTDTQYF. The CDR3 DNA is TGCGCCAGCAGCTACTACAGGGGGGGCACAGATACGCAGTATTTT.

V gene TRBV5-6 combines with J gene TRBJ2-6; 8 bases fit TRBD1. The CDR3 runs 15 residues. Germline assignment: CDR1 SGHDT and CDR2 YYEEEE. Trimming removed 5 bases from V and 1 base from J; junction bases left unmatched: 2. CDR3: CASSRQGSGANVLTF. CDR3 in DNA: TGTGCCAGCAGTCGACAGGGGTCTGGGGCCAACGTCCTGACTTTC. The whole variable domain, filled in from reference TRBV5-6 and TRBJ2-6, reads DAGVTQSPTHLIKTRGQQVTLRCSPKSGHDTVSWYQQALGQGPQFIFQYYEEEERQRGNFPDRFSGHQFPNYSSELNVNALLLGDSALYLCASSRQGSGANVLTFGAGSRLTVL.

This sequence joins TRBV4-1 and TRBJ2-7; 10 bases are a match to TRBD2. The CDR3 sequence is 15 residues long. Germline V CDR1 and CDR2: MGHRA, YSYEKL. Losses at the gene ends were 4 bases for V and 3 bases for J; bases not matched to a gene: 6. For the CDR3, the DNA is TGCGCCAGCAGCCCAAGGACTAGCGGTTACTACGAGCAGTACGTC. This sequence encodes CASSPRTSGYYEQYV.

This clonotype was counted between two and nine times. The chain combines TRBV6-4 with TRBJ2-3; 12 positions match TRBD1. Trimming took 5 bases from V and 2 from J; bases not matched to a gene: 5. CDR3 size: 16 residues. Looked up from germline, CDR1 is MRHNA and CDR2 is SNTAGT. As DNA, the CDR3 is TGTGCCAGCAGTCCCGGGACAGGGGGCCCCACAGATACGCAGTATTTT. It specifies CASSPGTGGPTDTQYF.

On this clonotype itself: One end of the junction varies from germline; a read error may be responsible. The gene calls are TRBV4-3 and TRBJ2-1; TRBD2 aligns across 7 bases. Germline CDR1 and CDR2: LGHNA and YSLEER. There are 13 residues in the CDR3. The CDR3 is CASSLSSSPSGGF. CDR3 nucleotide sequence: TGCGCCAGCAGCCTATCCTCCTCCCCGTCGGGAGGCTTC.

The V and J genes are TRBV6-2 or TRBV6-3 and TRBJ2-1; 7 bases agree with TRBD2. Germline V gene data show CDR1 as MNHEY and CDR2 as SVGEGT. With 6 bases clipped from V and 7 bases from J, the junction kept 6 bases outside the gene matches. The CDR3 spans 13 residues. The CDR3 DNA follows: TGTGCCAGCAGAGGACTAGGGAAGAATGAGCAGTTCTTC. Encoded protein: CASRGLGKNEQFF.

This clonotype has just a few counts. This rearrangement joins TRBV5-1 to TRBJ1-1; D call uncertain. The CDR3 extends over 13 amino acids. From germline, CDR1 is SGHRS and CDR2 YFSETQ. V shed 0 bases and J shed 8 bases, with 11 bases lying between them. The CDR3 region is CASSLDVGREAFF. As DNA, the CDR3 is TGCGCCAGCAGCTTGGATGTCGGGCGGGAAGCTTTCTTT.

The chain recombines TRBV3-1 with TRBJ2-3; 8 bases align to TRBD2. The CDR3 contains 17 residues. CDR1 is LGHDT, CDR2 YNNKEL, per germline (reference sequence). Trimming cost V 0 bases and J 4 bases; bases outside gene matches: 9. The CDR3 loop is CASSQDFGGGGADTQYF. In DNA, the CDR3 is TGTGCCAGCAGCCAAGATTTCGGGGGGGGTGGCGCAGATACGCAGTATTTT.

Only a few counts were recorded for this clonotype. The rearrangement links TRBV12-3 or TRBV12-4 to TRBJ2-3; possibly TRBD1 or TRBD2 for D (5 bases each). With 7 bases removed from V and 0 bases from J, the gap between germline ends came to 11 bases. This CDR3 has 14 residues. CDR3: CASNLWGSTDTQYF. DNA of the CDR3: TGTGCCAGCAACCTGTGGGGGAGCACAGATACGCAGTATTTT.

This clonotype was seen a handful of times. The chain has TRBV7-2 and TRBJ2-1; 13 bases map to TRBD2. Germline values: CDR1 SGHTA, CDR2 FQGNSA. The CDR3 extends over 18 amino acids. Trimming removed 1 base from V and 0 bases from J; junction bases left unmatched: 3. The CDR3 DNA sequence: TGTGCCAGCAGCTTAGATCGGACTAGCGGGGGCTCCTACAATGAGCAGTTCTTC. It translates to CASSLDRTSGGSYNEQFF.

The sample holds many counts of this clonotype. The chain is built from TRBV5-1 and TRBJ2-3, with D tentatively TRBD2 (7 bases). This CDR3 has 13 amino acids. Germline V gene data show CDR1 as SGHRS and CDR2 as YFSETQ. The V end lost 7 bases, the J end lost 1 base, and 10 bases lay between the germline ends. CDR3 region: CASGGGGTDTQYF. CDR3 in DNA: TGCGCCAGCGGGGGGGGCGGCACAGATACGCAGTATTTT.

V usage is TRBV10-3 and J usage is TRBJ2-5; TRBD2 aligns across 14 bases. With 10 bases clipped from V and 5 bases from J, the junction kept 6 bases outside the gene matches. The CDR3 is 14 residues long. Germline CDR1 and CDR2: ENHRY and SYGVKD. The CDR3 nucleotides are TGTGCCACCGGGACTAGCGGGGGAATGGAGACCCAGTACTTC. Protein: CATGTSGGMETQYF.

For the CDR3, the DNA is TGCGCCAGCAGCTTGGGGGCGGACCTTCATGAGCAGTTCTTC. It specifies CASSLGADLHEQFF. V gene TRBV5-1 combines with J gene TRBJ2-1; no reliable D call. Germline-derived CDR1 and CDR2 are SGHRS and YFSETQ. Trimming pared 0 bases from V and 8 bases from J, leaving 12 bases between. The CDR3 contains 14 residues.

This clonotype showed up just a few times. The chain's CDR3 is CASSRTGNLQTQYF. Written as DNA, the CDR3 is TGTGCCAGCAGTAGGACAGGGAATCTACAGACCCAGTACTTC. The V and J genes are TRBV28 and TRBJ2-5; TRBD1 matches 8 bases. The CDR3 has 14 amino acids. CDR1 and CDR2 from the germline V gene are MDHEN and SYDVKM. Trimming at V came to 5 bases and at J to 6 bases, leaving 8 bases not matched to a gene.